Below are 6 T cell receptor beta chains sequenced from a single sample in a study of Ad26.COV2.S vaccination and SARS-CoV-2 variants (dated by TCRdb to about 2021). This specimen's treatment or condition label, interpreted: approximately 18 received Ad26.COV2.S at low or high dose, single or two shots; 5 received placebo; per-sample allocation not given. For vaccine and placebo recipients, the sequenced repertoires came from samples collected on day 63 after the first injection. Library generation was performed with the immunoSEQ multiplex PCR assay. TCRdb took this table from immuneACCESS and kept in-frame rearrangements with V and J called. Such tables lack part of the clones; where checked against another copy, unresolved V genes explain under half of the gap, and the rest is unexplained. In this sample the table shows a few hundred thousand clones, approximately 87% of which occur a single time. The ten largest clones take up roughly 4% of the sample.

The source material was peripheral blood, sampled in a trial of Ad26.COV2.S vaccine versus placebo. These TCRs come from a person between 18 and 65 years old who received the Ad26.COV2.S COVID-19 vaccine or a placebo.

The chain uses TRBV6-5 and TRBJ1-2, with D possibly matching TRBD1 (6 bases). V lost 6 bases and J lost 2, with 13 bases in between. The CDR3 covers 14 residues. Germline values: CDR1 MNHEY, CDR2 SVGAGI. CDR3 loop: CASSNRAGNYGYTF. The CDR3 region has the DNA TGTGCCAGCAGCAACAGGGCGGGGAACTATGGCTACACCTTC.

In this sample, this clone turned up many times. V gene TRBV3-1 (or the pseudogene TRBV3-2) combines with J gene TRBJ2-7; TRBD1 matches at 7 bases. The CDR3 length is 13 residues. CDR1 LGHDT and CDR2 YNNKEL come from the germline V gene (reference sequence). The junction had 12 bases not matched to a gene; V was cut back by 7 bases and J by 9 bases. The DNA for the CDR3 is TGTGCCAGCACTGTGGGGGAGACAGGGCGGCAGTACTTC. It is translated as CASTVGETGRQYF.

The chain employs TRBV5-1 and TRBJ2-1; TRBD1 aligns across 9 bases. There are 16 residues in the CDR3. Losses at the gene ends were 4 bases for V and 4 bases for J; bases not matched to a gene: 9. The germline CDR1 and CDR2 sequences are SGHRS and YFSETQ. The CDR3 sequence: CASSPVTGGSYNEQFF. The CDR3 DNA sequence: TGCGCCAGCAGCCCCGTTACAGGGGGCTCTTACAATGAGCAGTTCTTC.

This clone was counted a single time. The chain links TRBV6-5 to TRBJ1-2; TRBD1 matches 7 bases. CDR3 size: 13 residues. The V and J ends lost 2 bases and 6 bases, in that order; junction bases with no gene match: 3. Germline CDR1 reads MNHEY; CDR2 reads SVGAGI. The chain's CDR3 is CASSYLQGHGYTF. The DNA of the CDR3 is TGTGCCAGCAGTTACCTACAGGGGCATGGCTACACCTTC.

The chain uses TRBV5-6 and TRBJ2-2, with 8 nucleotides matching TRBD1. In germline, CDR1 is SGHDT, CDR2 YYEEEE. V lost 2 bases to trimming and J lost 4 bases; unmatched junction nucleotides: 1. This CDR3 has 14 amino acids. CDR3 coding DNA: TGTGCCAGCAGCTTTACAGGGGGCACCGGGGAGCTGTTTTTT. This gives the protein CASSFTGGTGELFF.

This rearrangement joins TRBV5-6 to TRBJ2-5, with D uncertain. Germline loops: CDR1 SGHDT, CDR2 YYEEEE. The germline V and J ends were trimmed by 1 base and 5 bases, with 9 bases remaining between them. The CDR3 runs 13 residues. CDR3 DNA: TGTGCCAGCAGCTTGCCTGCGGCGGAGACCCAGTACTTC. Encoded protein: CASSLPAAETQYF.